These T cell receptor beta chains were read from a single sample in a study of Ad26.COV2.S vaccination and SARS-CoV-2 variants. This table comes from immunoSEQ multiplex PCR, and its TCRdb copy is limited to in-frame clones, with some not included. The data contain just under 250,000 clones, approximately 90% of them singletons. The sequences come from peripheral blood, collected in a trial of Ad26.COV2.S vaccine versus placebo. The receptors were sampled from a person between 18 and 60 years old who received the Ad26.COV2.S COVID-19 vaccine or a placebo. The CDR3 runs from the conserved cysteine through the conserved F or W. Fields, in order: clone size, D gene, J gene, V gene, CDR3 protein, CDR3 DNA. The D gene is left open where the match is weak. Clone size is not always given. Where it is, it says once, few, many or a class for expanded clones.

clone_size: once; d_call: .; j_call: TRBJ2-3; v_call: TRBV19; cdr3_aa: CASSILTDSTDTQYF; cdr3_nt: TGTGCCAGTAGTATCCTGACAGACAGCACAGATACGCAGTATTTT
clone_size: once; d_call: TRBD1; j_call: TRBJ1-2; v_call: TRBV28; cdr3_aa: CASSYEWDRTKNGYTF; cdr3_nt: TGTGCCAGCAGCTACGAGTGGGACAGGACGAAAAATGGCTACACCTTC
clone_size: .; d_call: .; j_call: TRBJ1-5; v_call: TRBV7-9; cdr3_aa: CASGVGNQPQHF; cdr3_nt: TGTGCCAGTGGGGTGGGCAATCAGCCCCAGCATTTT
clone_size: many; d_call: .; j_call: TRBJ2-5; v_call: TRBV5-4; cdr3_aa: CASVKREGLQGGETQYF; cdr3_nt: TGTGCCAGCGTAAAGAGGGAGGGATTACAGGGAGGGGAGACCCAGTACTTC
clone_size: .; d_call: .; j_call: TRBJ2-1; v_call: TRBV5-4; cdr3_aa: CASSLEAAPYNEQFF; cdr3_nt: TGTGCCAGCAGCTTGGAGGCTGCCCCCTACAATGAGCAGTTCTTC
clone_size: .; d_call: .; j_call: TRBJ2-5; v_call: TRBV7-9; cdr3_aa: CASSLAQGQGETQYF; cdr3_nt: TGTGCCAGCAGCTTAGCGCAGGGTCAAGGAGAGACCCAGTACTTC
clone_size: .; d_call: .; j_call: TRBJ1-1; v_call: TRBV28; cdr3_aa: CASPPKGGMTNTEAFF; cdr3_nt: TGTGCCAGCCCACCTAAGGGGGGGATGACGAACACTGAAGCTTTCTTT
clone_size: few; d_call: TRBD2; j_call: TRBJ2-3; v_call: TRBV29-1; cdr3_aa: CSVDSNGREADTQYF; cdr3_nt: TGCAGCGTTGACTCGAACGGGAGGGAGGCAGATACGCAGTATTTT
clone_size: .; d_call: .; j_call: TRBJ2-3; v_call: TRBV18; cdr3_aa: CASSPERVTDTQYF; cdr3_nt: TGTGCCAGCTCCCCGGAGAGGGTCACAGATACGCAGTATTTT
clone_size: .; d_call: .; j_call: TRBJ1-1; v_call: TRBV6-2/TRBV6-3; cdr3_aa: CASSYDGRDTEAFF; cdr3_nt: TGTGCCAGCAGTTACGATGGGCGGGACACTGAAGCTTTCTTT
clone_size: .; d_call: .; j_call: TRBJ2-7; v_call: TRBV6-5; cdr3_aa: CASSYTGAGRWYEQYF; cdr3_nt: TGTGCCAGCAGTTACACCGGGGCAGGGCGGTGGTACGAGCAGTACTTC
clone_size: .; d_call: TRBD1; j_call: TRBJ1-5; v_call: TRBV4-1; cdr3_aa: CASSPGQGAAINQPQHF; cdr3_nt: TGCGCCAGCAGCCCGGGACAGGGGGCGGCCATCAATCAGCCCCAGCATTTT